What follows are 31 T cell receptor beta chains derived from one specimen sequenced in a study of T-cell reconstitution after alpha-beta-depleted transplantation in children. Construction of the TCRbeta library involved unique molecular identifiers. One entry per CDR3 protein, called by TCRdb with MiXCR from the PCR reads. The top ten hold 4.5% of the sample, which has approximately 200,000 distinct CDR3 sequences, 5% to 6.5% seen once. Material: PBMCs, obtained before TCRalphabeta/CD19-depleted stem cell transplant. These receptor sequences come from a girl less than two years old with combined immunodeficiency, due to receive a stem cell transplant.

This clonotype was counted at least ten times. The chain links TRBV29-1 to TRBJ1-1, with 10 bases lining up with TRBD1. J was trimmed by 7 bases and V by 4 bases; bases with no gene match: 0. The CDR3 length is 11 residues. Germline lookup yields CDR1 SQVTM and CDR2 ANQGSEA. This CDR3 is CSVGDRGEAFF. CDR3 in DNA: TGCAGCGTTGGGGACAGGGGTGAAGCTTTCTTT.

This clonotype was seen only a few times. The V and J genes are TRBV12-3 or TRBV12-4 and TRBJ2-7; either TRBD1 or TRBD2 may fit D (5 bases each). The CDR3 contains 14 residues. Trimming cost V 3 bases and J 6 bases, with 15 bases left between them. For the CDR3, the DNA is TGTGCCAGCAGTTTTAGAGGGGTGTCGTTCGAGCAGTACTTC. Encoded protein: CASSFRGVSFEQYF.

This clonotype turned up a few times. The chain uses TRBV11-2 and TRBJ2-2; 15 bases are a match to TRBD2. The CDR3 is made up of 16 amino acids. In germline, CDR1 is SGHAT, CDR2 FQNNGV. Trimming at V came to 5 bases and at J to 6 bases, leaving 4 bases not matched to a gene. The DNA for the CDR3 is TGTGCCAGCAGCCCCTGGACTAGCGGGGGGGCCGGGGAGCTGTTTTTT. The encoded protein is CASSPWTSGGAGELFF.

This rearrangement joins TRBV7-6 to TRBJ2-5; no clear D gene. This CDR3 contains 17 residues. CDR1 and CDR2 from the germline V gene are SGHVS and FNYEAQ. The ends were cut back, 0 bases at V and 6 bases at J, with 20 bases in the middle. The DNA of the CDR3 is TGTGCCAGCAGCTTAGCGCTTGTAGTGGACCTGGGGAAGACCCAGTACTTC. It is translated as CASSLALVVDLGKTQYF.

Many counts were recorded for this clonotype. The chain couples TRBV5-1 to TRBJ2-2, with 12 bases identical to TRBD2. J gave up 3 bases and V 4 bases, and 7 bases lay outside the gene matches. CDR3 length: 17 amino acids. Germline CDR1 and CDR2: SGHRS and YFSETQ. CDR3 coding DNA: TGCGCCAGCAGCCCTCCGACTAGCGGGAGTCACACCGGGGAGCTGTTTTTT. It encodes CASSPPTSGSHTGELFF.

This clonotype was counted many times. This rearrangement joins TRBV12-3 or TRBV12-4 to TRBJ1-2, with 7 bases fitting TRBD1. Germline trimming cut 8 bases from V and 2 bases from J; bases unmatched to any gene: 11. The CDR3 totals 15 residues. CDR3 residues: CASRRGDRLNYGYTF. In DNA, the CDR3 is TGTGCCAGCCGACGGGGGGACAGACTAAACTATGGCTACACCTTC.

This clonotype has a count of ten or more. The chain joins TRBV12-3 or TRBV12-4 to TRBJ1-4, with unresolved D. This CDR3 has 13 residues. Trimming took off 3 bases at V and 7 bases at J, with 9 bases between the two ends. The CDR3: CASSFAGVEKLFF. In nucleotides, the CDR3 is TGTGCCAGCAGTTTCGCCGGGGTTGAAAAACTGTTTTTT.

The table lists this clonotype with many counts. This chain connects TRBV5-1 to TRBJ2-7; 7 nucleotides line up with TRBD2. The germline V gene encodes CDR1 SGHRS and CDR2 YFSETQ. V lost 0 bases and J lost 5; bases outside the gene matches: 8. The CDR3 contains 15 residues. The CDR3: CASSLGLAKVHEQYF. The CDR3 DNA reads as TGCGCCAGCAGCTTGGGACTAGCTAAAGTCCACGAGCAGTACTTC.

This clonotype showed up just a few times. The chain combines TRBV7-8 with TRBJ1-5; 8 positions match TRBD1. With 5 bases clipped from V and 3 bases from J, the junction kept 9 bases outside the gene matches. This CDR3 has 16 residues. Germline V gives CDR1 SGHVS, CDR2 FQNEAQ. CDR3 nucleotides: TGTGCCAGCAGCCCTCGGGTACAGGGGGTCAATCAGCCCCAGCATTTT. Its translation is CASSPRVQGVNQPQHF.

This clonotype was observed at least ten times. Written as DNA, the CDR3 is TGCAGTGCTGGACTAGCGGGAGGGCCATGGGGCACAGATACGCAGTATTTT. It translates to CSAGLAGGPWGTDTQYF. The chain uses TRBV20-1 and TRBJ2-3, with TRBD2 matching over 15 bases. Germline V CDR1 and CDR2: DFQATT, SNEGSKA (reference sequence). V trimming: 5 bases; J trimming: 1 base; junction bases outside the gene matches: 7. This CDR3 region has 17 residues.

This clonotype has ten or more counts. V and J are TRBV7-9 and TRBJ1-5; tentative D call: TRBD1 (5 bases). The length of the CDR3 is 14 residues. Germline values: CDR1 SEHNR, CDR2 FQNEAQ (reference sequence). V shed 4 bases and J shed 3 bases, with 10 bases lying between them. CDR3 coding DNA: TGTGCCAGCAGCTATGGGGGGAACAATCAGCCCCAGCATTTT. Protein sequence: CASSYGGNNQPQHF.

There are many counts of this clonotype. The rearrangement links TRBV10-3 to TRBJ2-2; TRBD2 is a possible D gene (5 bases). Germline-derived CDR1 and CDR2 are ENHRY and SYGVKD. Trimming took 0 bases from V and 6 from J, leaving 8 bases between them. This CDR3 spans 14 amino acids. CDR3: CAISESTEAGELFF. In DNA, the CDR3 is TGTGCCATCAGTGAGTCGACGGAGGCCGGGGAGCTGTTTTTT.

At least ten counts were recorded for this clonotype. The chain is built from TRBV24-1 and TRBJ2-3; 9 nucleotides match TRBD1. This CDR3 comprises 16 residues. V trimming: 1 base; J trimming: 3 bases; junction bases outside the gene matches: 4. Germline CDR1 and CDR2: KGHDR and SFDVKD. In nucleotides, the CDR3 is TGTGCCACCAGTGATTTATCCGGGACAGGGACAGATACGCAGTATTTT. This translates into CATSDLSGTGTDTQYF.

In this sample, this clonotype turned up many times. J is TRBJ1-1 and V is TRBV6-2 or TRBV6-3; 8 bases are a match to TRBD1. V shed 5 bases and J 0 bases; nucleotides not matched to a gene: 2. The CDR3 length is 14 residues. Per germline, CDR1 MNHEY and CDR2 SVGEGT. CDR3 region: CASSEGQVNTEAFF. The CDR3, as DNA: TGTGCCAGCAGTGAGGGACAGGTGAACACTGAAGCTTTCTTT.

The CDR3 region is CSARDGGGRNQPQHF. The CDR3 region has the DNA TGCAGTGCTAGGGACGGGGGTGGGAGGAATCAGCCCCAGCATTTT. V gene TRBV20-1 combines with J gene TRBJ1-5, with a weak D call TRBD1 (5 bases). CDR3 length: 15 amino acids. V was shortened by 3 bases and J by 4 bases, with 16 bases between the two germline ends. CDR1 is DFQATT, CDR2 SNEGSKA, per germline (reference sequence).

The table lists this clonotype with many counts. This sequence joins TRBV29-1 and TRBJ1-1; D is unresolved. The CDR3 consists of 11 residues. The germline CDR1 and CDR2 sequences are SQVTM and ANQGSEA. V was clipped by 6 bases and J by 8 bases, with 13 bases between them. The CDR3 sequence is CSVRMWEEAFF. The CDR3 DNA sequence: TGCAGCGTGAGGATGTGGGAAGAAGCTTTCTTT.

The gene calls are TRBV18 and TRBJ2-5; 7 bases fit TRBD2. Germline CDR1 reads KGHSH; CDR2 reads LQKENI. CDR3 length equals 15 residues. V shed 3 bases and J 1 base; nucleotides not matched to a gene: 5. The CDR3 here is CASSPTTSPQETQYF. CDR3 coding DNA: TGTGCCAGCTCACCGACGACTAGCCCCCAAGAGACCCAGTACTTC.

The chain uses TRBV12-3 or TRBV12-4 and TRBJ2-3; perhaps TRBD1 as D (6 bases). CDR3 length: 13 amino acids. V was clipped by 6 bases and J by 9 bases, with 16 bases between them. This chain's CDR3 is CASRIPRGLTQYF. CDR3 bases: TGTGCCAGCAGGATTCCCAGGGGTTTAACGCAGTATTTT.

Ten or more counts support this clonotype. This chain links TRBV24-1 with TRBJ2-1; the match to TRBD1 covers 10 bases. The germline CDR1 and CDR2 sequences are KGHDR and SFDVKD. Trimming took 3 bases from V and 2 from J; bases not matched to a gene: 6. This CDR3 has 17 amino acids. Written as DNA, the CDR3 is TGTGCCACCAGTGATATGACCGGGACAGGGGCCTACAATGAGCAGTTCTTC. The encoded protein is CATSDMTGTGAYNEQFF.

This clonotype has ten or more counts. The chain couples TRBV29-1 to TRBJ1-4, with TRBD1 matching 7 bases. This CDR3 spans 14 amino acids. Germline V gene sequence: CDR1 SQVTM, CDR2 ANQGSEA. The junction had 7 bases not matched to a gene; V was cut back by 2 bases and J by 7 bases. CDR3 region: CSVELVRQGEKLFF. The CDR3 region has the DNA TGCAGCGTTGAATTGGTCCGACAGGGTGAAAAACTGTTTTTT.

There are many counts of this clonotype. The CDR3: CASSQSRGGPRNIQYF. In DNA, the CDR3 is TGCGCCAGCAGCCAATCCCGGGGGGGCCCGAGAAACATTCAGTACTTC. This sequence joins TRBV4-3 and TRBJ2-4, with 8 bases that match TRBD2. Germline trimming cut 2 bases from V and 6 bases from J; bases unmatched to any gene: 9. Germline CDR1 is LGHNA and CDR2 is YSLEER. This CDR3 contains 16 residues.

This clonotype was seen many times. The V call is TRBV4-1, the J call TRBJ2-5; weak D call: TRBD1 (5 bases). The germline V gene has CDR1 MGHRA and CDR2 YSYEKL. CDR3 size: 17 residues. Trimming stripped 0 bases from V and 0 bases from J, with 14 bases between. CDR3 DNA sequence: TGCGCCAGCAGCCAAGATCCACAGGCCGTGTACCAAGAGACCCAGTACTTC. Protein: CASSQDPQAVYQETQYF.

This clonotype was observed many times. The chain joins TRBV11-2 to TRBJ2-1, with 12 nucleotides matching TRBD2. The V and J ends lost 2 bases and 8 bases, in that order; junction bases with no gene match: 4. Germline CDR1 reads SGHAT; CDR2 reads FQNNGV. The CDR3 spans 15 residues. The CDR3: CASSLLAGGPYEQFF. The CDR3 DNA sequence: TGTGCCAGCAGCTTACTAGCGGGAGGGCCCTATGAGCAGTTCTTC.

This clonotype has more than one count but fewer than ten. This clone may be a read error of a much larger clone one base away. The chain links TRBV12-3 or TRBV12-4 to TRBJ2-2; D is possibly TRBD2 (5 bases). The CDR3 is 18 residues long. CDR3 sequence: CACSLARLNLADTGELFF. The DNA of the CDR3 is TGTGCCTGCAGTTTAGCGCGGTTGAACCTGGCCGACACCGGGGAGCTGTTTTTT.

The chain links TRBV29-1 to TRBJ2-7; possible D gene TRBD1, 6 bases. The V end lost 7 bases, the J end lost 5 bases, and 18 bases lay between the germline ends. Per germline, CDR1 SQVTM and CDR2 ANQGSEA. This CDR3 region has 13 residues. The CDR3 coding sequence is TGCAGCGCCCGGGACACCCGAACCGACGAGCAGTACTTC. This gives the protein CSARDTRTDEQYF.

The table lists this clonotype with many counts. The chain links TRBV27 to TRBJ2-1; no clear D gene. CDR1 is MNHEY and CDR2 is SMNVEV in the germline V gene (reference sequence). Trimming took off 0 bases at V and 4 bases at J, with 13 bases between the two ends. The CDR3 consists of 16 residues. The CDR3 region is CASSLSGPAVYNEQFF. Here the CDR3 DNA reads TGTGCCAGCAGTTTATCGGGCCCCGCGGTATACAATGAGCAGTTCTTC.

This clonotype was detected many times. The V gene is TRBV20-1, the J gene TRBJ2-7; the D gene is possibly TRBD1 (6 bases). This CDR3 comprises 14 residues. CDR1 DFQATT and CDR2 SNEGSKA come from the germline V gene (reference sequence). The V gene lost 3 bases and the J gene lost 3 bases, with 15 bases spanning the gap. The CDR3 nucleotides read TGCAGTGCTAGGAATCGGGACACCCTCTACGAGCAGTACTTC. Protein sequence: CSARNRDTLYEQYF.

This clonotype has more than one count but fewer than ten. V usage is TRBV3-1 and J usage is TRBJ2-1; TRBD2 might be the D (6 bases). The germline V gene has CDR1 LGHDT and CDR2 YNNKEL (reference sequence). CDR3 length equals 17 residues. V was shortened by 0 bases and J by 3 bases, with 15 bases between the two germline ends. As DNA, the CDR3 is TGTGCCAGCAGCCAAGATTACATCCGGCGGGACTACAATGAGCAGTTCTTC. This sequence encodes CASSQDYIRRDYNEQFF.

The chain joins TRBV11-2 to TRBJ2-7; D is possibly TRBD2 (5 bases). This CDR3 contains 15 residues. V was cut by 1 base and J by 4 bases, with 14 bases left in between. Germline V CDR1 and CDR2: SGHAT, FQNNGV. In nucleotides, the CDR3 is TGTGCCAGCAGCTTAGGCCCGCCGCCGGGATACGAGCAGTACTTC. Translating it yields CASSLGPPPGYEQYF. Full variable domain (remainder filled in from reference TRBV11-2 and TRBJ2-7): EAGVAQSPRYKIIEKRQSVAFWCNPISGHATLYWYQQILGQGPKLLIQFQNNGVVDDSQLPKDRFSAERLKGVDSTLKIQPAKLEDSAVYLCASSLGPPPGYEQYFGPGTRLTVT.

This clonotype was recorded at least ten times. This chain joins TRBV21-1 and TRBJ2-1. TRBV21-1 is a pseudogene locus. This CDR3 has 15 amino acids. DNA of the CDR3: TGTGCCAGCAGCAAAGAACAGGGGCCCTACAATGAGCAGTTCTTC. Protein product: CASSKEQGPYNEQFF.

This clonotype was seen at least ten times. The genes are TRBV20-1 and TRBJ1-5; no reliable D call. Trimming stripped 3 bases from V and 3 bases from J, with 15 bases between. Germline loops: CDR1 DFQATT, CDR2 SNEGSKA (reference sequence). This CDR3 has 15 residues. CDR3 sequence (DNA): TGCAGTGCTAGCCCCCGAGGGAATCACAATCAGCCCCAGCATTTT. Translation gives CSASPRGNHNQPQHF.